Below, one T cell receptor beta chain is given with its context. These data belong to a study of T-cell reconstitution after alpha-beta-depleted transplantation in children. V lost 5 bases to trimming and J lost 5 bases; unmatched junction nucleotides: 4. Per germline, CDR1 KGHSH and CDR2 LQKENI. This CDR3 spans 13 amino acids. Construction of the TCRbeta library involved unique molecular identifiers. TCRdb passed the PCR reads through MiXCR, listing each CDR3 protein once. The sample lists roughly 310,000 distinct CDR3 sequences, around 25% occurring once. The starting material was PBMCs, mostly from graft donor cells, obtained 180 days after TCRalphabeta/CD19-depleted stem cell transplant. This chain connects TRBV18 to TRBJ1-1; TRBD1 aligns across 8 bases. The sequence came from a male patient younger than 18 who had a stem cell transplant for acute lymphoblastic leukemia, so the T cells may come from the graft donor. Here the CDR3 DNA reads TGTGCCAGCTCATCGACAGGGGTAACTGAAGCTTTCTTT. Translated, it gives CASSSTGVTEAFF.